The 22 T cell receptor beta chains given below trace back to one sample, sequenced in a study of blood T cells in healthy people across ages. The authors ran a second PCR of about 6 to 12 cycles using a sample-barcoded 5' primer and a J-beta primer mix. In TCRdb, the 5' RACE reads were re-called with MiXCR into one record per CDR3 protein. The sample includes about 1.4 million distinct CDR3 sequences, approximately 60% of them seen just once. The sample consisted of blood. These receptors were taken from a man aged 18 to 29 in good health.

The genes are TRBV5-1 and TRBJ1-2; 8 nucleotides align to TRBD1. This CDR3 is built from 14 residues. Germline trimming cut 3 bases from V and 6 bases from J; bases unmatched to any gene: 7. Per the germline V gene, CDR1 is SGHRS and CDR2 is YFSETQ. The CDR3 coding sequence is TGCGCCAGCAGCTATCCGGGACAGGTGGATGGCTACACCTTC. Its translation: CASSYPGQVDGYTF.

The J gene is TRBJ2-7, the V gene TRBV2; D uncertain. The closer fit of TRBJ2-5 to the DNA end suggests the J call may be wrong. Germline CDR1 and CDR2: SNHLY and FYNNEI. The length of the CDR3 is 11 residues. DNA for the CDR3: TGTGCCAGCAGTGATGCAATGACCCAGTACTTC. Translating gives CASSDAMTQYF.

The V gene is TRBV28, the J gene TRBJ2-7; 11 bases match TRBD2. From germline, CDR1 is MDHEN and CDR2 SYDVKM. The CDR3 sequence is 17 residues long. The V gene end was trimmed by 6 bases and the J gene end by 3 bases; junction bases not matched to a gene: 13. CDR3 nucleotides: TGTGCCAGCAGGAAAAAAATCGCTAGCGGGGGGAACTACGAGCAGTACTTC. As protein: CASRKKIASGGNYEQYF.

V and J are TRBV12-3 or TRBV12-4 and TRBJ2-1; D is undetermined. CDR3 length: 12 residues. Trimming removed 5 bases from V and 8 bases from J, with 10 bases in between. The CDR3 DNA is TGTGCCAGCAGTGTCGAAGGCTATGAGCAGTTCTTC. Translating gives CASSVEGYEQFF.

The J gene is TRBJ1-5, the V gene TRBV6-2 or TRBV6-3, with unresolved D. Between the trimmed V and J ends, which lost 2 bases and 6 bases, there was a span of 14 bases. The CDR3 loop spans 15 amino acids. Germline V gene data show CDR1 as MNHEY and CDR2 as SVGEGT. The CDR3 loop is CASSYGRSRVQPQHF. The CDR3 DNA follows: TGTGCCAGCAGTTACGGACGGTCAAGGGTTCAGCCCCAGCATTTT.

This chain uses TRBV4-3 with TRBJ2-3; D uncertain. Germline V CDR1 and CDR2: LGHNA, YSLEER. CDR3 length: 14 residues. Trimming pared 2 bases from V and 0 bases from J, leaving 6 bases between. CDR3 sequence (DNA): TGCGCCAGCAGCCAACAACTCAGCACAGATACGCAGTATTTT. Its translation: CASSQQLSTDTQYF.

V gene TRBV12-3 or TRBV12-4 combines with J gene TRBJ1-2; 7 bases are a match to TRBD1. This CDR3 is built from 13 residues. V dropped 5 bases and J dropped 8; count of bases not matched to a gene: 8. CDR3 nucleotides: TGTGCCAGCAGTCCGTGGACAGGCCAGGGCTACACCTTC. Amino acids: CASSPWTGQGYTF.

This clonotype has just one count. Its ends do not fully match the called genes, so a read error is possible. The chain couples TRBV12-3 or TRBV12-4 to TRBJ1-1, with D possibly matching TRBD1 (5 bases). This CDR3 region has 14 residues. The CDR3, as DNA: TGTGCCAGCAGTGTAAGACAGCCGAACACTGAAGCTTTTTTT. The encoded protein is CASSVRQPNTEAFF.

J is TRBJ2-7 and V is TRBV6-1; D is perhaps TRBD2 (7 bases). The J call is uncertain, as TRBJ2-5 better fits the DNA end. This CDR3 is built from 15 residues. The germline V gene encodes CDR1 MNHNS and CDR2 SASEGT. This chain's CDR3 is CASNRGGAGEKTQYF. The CDR3 DNA reads as TGTGCCAGCAATAGGGGAGGGGCAGGGGAGAAGACCCAGTACTTC.

This chain connects TRBV20-1 to TRBJ2-7; 8 nucleotides match TRBD2. The CDR3 contains 14 residues. The germline V gene has CDR1 DFQATT and CDR2 SNEGSKA (reference sequence). The J segment lost 2 bases and the V segment lost 6 bases, leaving 9 bases of the junction unmatched. The CDR3 sequence: CSAERLANTYEQYF. The CDR3 coding sequence is TGCAGTGCGGAAAGACTAGCGAATACCTACGAGCAGTACTTC.

The rearrangement links TRBV27 to TRBJ1-1, with D tentatively TRBD1 (6 bases). This CDR3 is built from 14 residues. In germline, CDR1 is MNHEY, CDR2 SMNVEV (reference sequence). V gave up 4 bases and J gave up 7 bases, with 16 bases separating them. CDR3 nucleotides: TGTGCCAGCAGTTCCTACAGGGAGACCTTTGAAGCTTTCTTT. Residues: CASSSYRETFEAFF.

The gene calls are TRBV4-1 and TRBJ1-2; D not certain. Per the germline V gene, CDR1 is MGHRA and CDR2 is YSYEKL. The CDR3 has 15 residues. V dropped 4 bases and J dropped 3 bases, with 15 bases sitting between them. As DNA, the CDR3 is TGCGCCAGCAGCCCCAATTACGGGTCGCACTATGGCTACACCTTC. Encoded protein: CASSPNYGSHYGYTF.

This chain connects TRBV18 to TRBJ1-2; unclear D gene. Per germline, CDR1 KGHSH and CDR2 LQKENI. The CDR3 is made up of 16 amino acids. V was pared by 3 bases and J by 2 bases, with 16 bases between. This CDR3 is CASSPRRRTENYGYTF. As DNA, the CDR3 is TGTGCCAGCTCACCGCGTCGTCGGACTGAGAACTATGGCTACACCTTC.

This chain uses TRBV27 with TRBJ1-1; no definite D call. CDR1 MNHEY and CDR2 SMNVEV come from the germline V gene (reference sequence). The CDR3 consists of 14 residues. V was cut by 4 bases and J by 0 bases, with 9 bases left in between. The CDR3 coding sequence is TGTGCCAGCAGTTCCCCAGTGATGAACACTGAAGCTTTCTTT. Encoded protein: CASSSPVMNTEAFF.

The table lists this clonotype with a few counts. The V gene is TRBV25-1, the J gene TRBJ2-3, with D unclear. There are 17 residues in the CDR3. The V gene's germline CDR1 is MGHDK and CDR2 SYGVNS. Trimming cost V 1 base and J 2 bases, with 16 bases left between them. The CDR3 here is CASSELKDIRATDTQYF. CDR3 bases: TGTGCCAGCAGTGAATTGAAAGACATACGGGCCACAGATACGCAGTATTTT.

This chain uses TRBV6-1 with TRBJ1-2, with 11 bases lining up with TRBD1. CDR1 MNHNS and CDR2 SASEGT come from the germline V gene. The junction had 5 bases not matched to a gene; V was cut back by 1 base and J by 4 bases. This CDR3 region has 16 residues. The CDR3 spells CASSEGTGGAGYGYTF. Here the CDR3 DNA reads TGTGCCAGCAGTGAAGGGACAGGGGGCGCGGGCTATGGCTACACCTTC.

V and J are TRBV7-9 and TRBJ2-1, with D perhaps assigned TRBD1 or TRBD2 (5 bases each). Trimming cost V 3 bases and J 5 bases, with 11 bases left between them. Germline CDR1 reads SEHNR; CDR2 reads FQNEAQ (reference sequence). CDR3 length: 14 amino acids. CDR3 DNA sequence: TGTGCCAGCAGCTTCGGGACGGCTGACAATGAGCAGTTCTTC. Its protein product is CASSFGTADNEQFF.

This sequence joins TRBV29-1 and TRBJ1-1, with D possibly being TRBD1 (6 bases). V gave up 5 bases and J gave up 10 bases, with 29 bases separating them. CDR3 size: 16 residues. The germline CDR1 and CDR2 sequences are SQVTM and ANQGSEA. Here the CDR3 DNA reads TGCAGCGTTCCCCCATCAGTAGAAGACAGGCCCCGCGTAGCTTTCTTT. As protein: CSVPPSVEDRPRVAFF.

The V call is TRBV3-1, the J call TRBJ2-5; maybe TRBD2 (5 bases). The closer fit of TRBJ2-7 to the DNA end suggests the J call may be wrong. Germline V gene lookup returns CDR1 LGHDT and CDR2 YNNKEL (reference sequence). The CDR3 extends over 15 amino acids. CDR3 in amino acids: CASSQEAEGRDEQYF. The CDR3 DNA reads TGTGCCAGCAGCCAAGAGGCCGAGGGAAGGGACGAGCAGTACTTC.

V gene TRBV21-1 combines with J gene TRBJ2-3. TRBV21-1 corresponds to a pseudogene. This CDR3 is 15 amino acids long. The CDR3 here is CASSKEETATDTQYF. CDR3 nucleotides: TGTGCCAGCAGCAAAGAAGAGACGGCGACAGATACGCAGTATTTT.

The rearrangement links TRBV29-1 to TRBJ2-1, with a possible D match to TRBD1 (6 bases). This CDR3 spans 13 amino acids. Looked up from germline, CDR1 is SQVTM and CDR2 is ANQGSEA. V lost 3 bases, J lost 6 bases, and 12 bases lay in between. The CDR3 coding sequence is TGCAGCGTTGACGGGACACCCAGCAATGAGCAGTTCTTC. Amino acids: CSVDGTPSNEQFF.

This clonotype appeared a few times. J is TRBJ2-7 and V is TRBV5-1; D is uncertain. CDR1 is SGHRS, CDR2 YFSETQ, per germline. CDR3 length: 13 residues. Trimming shortened V by 6 bases and J by 3 bases, and 13 bases separated the two germline ends. The CDR3 nucleotides read TGCGCCAGCACTACGGGCACCCACTACGAGCAGTACTTC. The encoded protein is CASTTGTHYEQYF.